These 30 T cell receptor beta chains were all obtained from the same sample, sequenced in a study of early T cells in non-severe SARS-CoV-2 infection. TCRdb reanalysed the 5' RACE reads using MiXCR and keeps one entry per CDR3 protein. The data hold tens of thousands of distinct CDR3 sequences, with roughly an eighth observed a single time. Sequences were derived from whole blood, sampled at baseline. The receptors derive from an adult who was a healthcare worker with PCR-confirmed SARS-CoV-2 infection or an uninfected control (not recorded which).

This rearrangement joins TRBV3-1 to TRBJ1-1; no firm D call. Germline V gene lookup returns CDR1 LGHDT and CDR2 YNNKEL (reference sequence). CDR3 size: 12 residues. Trimming stripped 3 bases from V and 4 bases from J, with 6 bases between. This CDR3 is CASSQTATEAFF. The CDR3 nucleotides are TGTGCCAGCAGCCAGACTGCCACTGAAGCTTTCTTT. Full variable domain (remainder filled in from reference TRBV3-1 and TRBJ1-1): DTAVSQTPKYLVTQMGNDKSIKCEQNLGHDTMYWYKQDSKKFLKIMFSYNNKELIINETVPNRFSPKSPDKAHLNLHINSLELGDSAVYFCASSQTATEAFFGQGTRLTVV.

The V gene is TRBV19, the J gene TRBJ2-6; no clear D gene. The CDR3 totals 15 residues. Germline assignment: CDR1 LNHDA and CDR2 SQIVND (reference sequence). V lost 4 bases and J lost 1, with 8 bases in between. The CDR3 region is CASSTDTSGANVLTF. The CDR3 DNA sequence: TGTGCCAGTAGTACCGACACTTCTGGGGCCAACGTCCTGACTTTC.

This clonotype was recorded many times. The genes are TRBV14 and TRBJ2-7, with TRBD1 matching 8 bases. This CDR3 comprises 15 residues. V lost 1 base to trimming and J lost 3 bases; unmatched junction nucleotides: 5. Germline V lookup: CDR1 SGHDN, CDR2 FVKESK. CDR3 nucleotide sequence: TGTGCCAGCAGCCAAGGTCGGACAGGGTTCTACGAGCAGTACTTC. It yields the protein CASSQGRTGFYEQYF.

This chain uses TRBV19 with TRBJ2-1, with D perhaps being TRBD1 or TRBD2 (5 bases each). The V end was cut by 5 bases, the J end by 7 bases, with 9 bases between. Germline V lookup: CDR1 LNHDA, CDR2 SQIVND (reference sequence). This CDR3 has 12 amino acids. For the CDR3, the DNA is TGTGCCAGTAGTCCCTGGGGGAATGAGCAGTTCTTC. Translated, it gives CASSPWGNEQFF.

This sequence joins TRBV28 and TRBJ2-7, with D perhaps being TRBD1 or TRBD2 (5 bases each). Germline loops: CDR1 MDHEN, CDR2 SYDVKM. With 5 bases removed from V and 7 bases from J, the gap between germline ends came to 15 bases. CDR3 length: 13 amino acids. The CDR3 coding sequence is TGTGCCAGCAGTCCGGGACCCAAAGGGGAGCAGTACTTC. Its protein product is CASSPGPKGEQYF.

The V gene is TRBV18, the J gene TRBJ1-1; D unresolved. Trimming cost V 2 bases and J 1 base, with 5 bases left between them. CDR1 and CDR2 from the germline V gene are KGHSH and LQKENI. The CDR3 is 13 residues long. CDR3 residues: CASSPGKNTEAFF. DNA for the CDR3: TGTGCCAGCTCACCAGGAAAGAACACTGAAGCTTTCTTT.

In this sample, this clonotype turned up a few times. This chain connects TRBV11-2 to TRBJ2-7; 7 bases fit TRBD1. The V segment lost 5 bases and the J segment 2 bases; nucleotides outside the gene matches: 9. Germline CDR1 and CDR2: SGHAT and FQNNGV. There are 15 residues in the CDR3. The chain's CDR3 is CASSALQGLPYEQYF. CDR3 coding DNA: TGTGCCAGCAGCGCCTTACAGGGGTTGCCCTACGAGCAGTACTTC. The complete variable domain, with remaining parts taken from reference TRBV11-2 and TRBJ2-7, reads EAGVAQSPRYKIIEKRQSVAFWCNPISGHATLYWYQQILGQGPKLLIQFQNNGVVDDSQLPKDRFSAERLKGVDSTLKIQPAKLEDSAVYLCASSALQGLPYEQYFGPGTRLTVT.

Many counts were recorded for this clonotype. J is TRBJ1-1 and V is TRBV12-3 or TRBV12-4, with 8 bases aligning to TRBD1. With V trimmed by 8 bases and J by 2 bases, 10 bases remained unmatched. This CDR3 comprises 15 residues. CDR3 loop: CASSLYGQGNTEAFF. CDR3 DNA: TGTGCCAGCTCGCTTTATGGACAGGGTAACACTGAAGCTTTCTTT.

This clonotype was detected a few times. The chain is built from TRBV5-1 and TRBJ2-6, with a tentative D call TRBD1 (5 bases). The CDR3 extends over 17 amino acids. Germline values: CDR1 SGHRS, CDR2 YFSETQ. V lost 0 bases and J 1 base, leaving 11 bases between the germline ends. CDR3 amino acids: CASSLAPRASGANVLTF. The DNA of the CDR3 is TGCGCCAGCAGCTTGGCCCCCAGGGCTTCTGGGGCCAACGTCCTGACTTTC.

The chain uses TRBV7-2 and TRBJ1-6; D unresolved. The CDR3 has 13 amino acids. CDR1 SGHTA and CDR2 FQGNSA come from the germline V gene. V lost 5 bases to trimming and J lost 6 bases, with 8 bases between them. Written as DNA, the CDR3 is TGTGCCAGCAGCATGCCTTTTAATTCACCCCTCCACTTT. As protein: CASSMPFNSPLHF.

This chain uses TRBV2 with TRBJ2-7, with D possibly matching TRBD1 (6 bases). From germline, CDR1 is SNHLY and CDR2 FYNNEI. The V and J ends lost 7 bases and 5 bases respectively, with 12 bases between them. The CDR3 runs to 12 residues. CDR3 amino acids: CASTTNRDEQYF. The CDR3 bases are TGTGCCAGCACCACTAACAGGGACGAGCAGTACTTC.

This clonotype was recorded many times. The V call is TRBV7-9, the J call TRBJ1-1, with D possibly being TRBD1 (6 bases). V was shortened by 5 bases and J by 6 bases, with 16 bases between the two germline ends. This CDR3 is built from 14 residues. The germline CDR1 and CDR2 sequences are SEHNR and FQNEAQ (reference sequence). The CDR3 region has the DNA TGTGCCAGCAGCAATCAGGGGTTTGGGGCTGAAGCTTTCTTT. Translating gives CASSNQGFGAEAFF.

There are a few counts of this clonotype. The chain carries TRBV28 and TRBJ2-7; TRBD1 agrees at 10 bases. The length of the CDR3 is 17 residues. Per the germline V gene, CDR1 is MDHEN and CDR2 is SYDVKM. The J segment lost 3 bases and the V segment lost 2 bases, leaving 10 bases of the junction unmatched. The CDR3 loop reads CASSLRDRGYGDYEQYF. The CDR3 DNA sequence: TGTGCCAGCAGTTTACGGGACAGGGGATATGGAGACTACGAGCAGTACTTC.

This clonotype was recorded many times. The chain uses TRBV12-3 or TRBV12-4 and TRBJ2-7, with a tentative D call TRBD1 (6 bases). The CDR3 covers 14 residues. V was shortened by 5 bases and J by 9 bases, with 20 bases between the two germline ends. The CDR3 nucleotides read TGTGCCAGCAGTAACACATGGGACACCTTAATGCAGTACTTC. Protein: CASSNTWDTLMQYF.

Written as DNA, the CDR3 is TGTGCCAGCAGACCGGGACACTATGGCTACACCTTC. This sequence encodes CASRPGHYGYTF. This chain uses TRBV5-6 with TRBJ1-2; a possible D gene is TRBD1 (5 bases). Germline V CDR1 and CDR2: SGHDT, YYEEEE. This CDR3 spans 12 amino acids. Trimming pared 5 bases from V and 3 bases from J, leaving 8 bases between.

The rearrangement links TRBV6-5 to TRBJ2-2; D is tentatively TRBD1 or TRBD2 (5 bases each). CDR1 and CDR2 (germline): MNHEY, SVGAGI. The CDR3 length is 13 residues. The V end was cut by 10 bases, the J end by 4 bases, with 13 bases between. CDR3 protein: CATRGESTGELFF. CDR3 sequence (DNA): TGTGCCACCAGAGGGGAGAGCACCGGGGAGCTGTTTTTT.

This clonotype was seen more than once but under ten times. The V gene is TRBV6-6, the J gene TRBJ2-6; D unresolved. V was shortened by 4 bases and J by 0 bases, with 4 bases between the two germline ends. The CDR3 contains 14 residues. Germline assignment: CDR1 MNHNY and CDR2 SVGAGI (reference sequence). CDR3 nucleotide sequence: TGTGCCAGCAGTTGGGACTCTGGGGCCAACGTCCTGACTTTC. This sequence encodes CASSWDSGANVLTF.

In this sample, this clonotype turned up a few times. V is TRBV28 and J is TRBJ1-2; tentative D call: TRBD1 (5 bases). Per germline, CDR1 MDHEN and CDR2 SYDVKM. V was clipped by 1 base and J by 6 bases, with 12 bases between them. The CDR3 is 14 amino acids. CDR3 nucleotide sequence: TGTGCCAGCAGTTTATTAGGCCGGGGGAATGGCTACACCTTC. It yields the protein CASSLLGRGNGYTF.

This clonotype was detected only a few times. The chain carries TRBV27 and TRBJ1-6; 9 nucleotides line up with TRBD1. Germline V gives CDR1 MNHEY, CDR2 SMNVEV (reference sequence). The CDR3 is 15 residues long. V shed 6 bases and J 6 bases; nucleotides not matched to a gene: 6. CDR3 loop: CASSPTDRGNSPLHF. The CDR3 DNA follows: TGTGCCAGCAGCCCGACGGACAGGGGTAATTCACCCCTCCACTTT.

This clonotype was counted only a few times. The genes are TRBV18 and TRBJ1-1; D unresolved. The length of the CDR3 is 15 residues. With 3 bases removed from V and 1 base from J, the gap between germline ends came to 12 bases. Germline lookup yields CDR1 KGHSH and CDR2 LQKENI. CDR3 nucleotide sequence: TGTGCCAGCTCACCTCTGGACTCACCGAACACTGAAGCTTTCTTT. This gives the protein CASSPLDSPNTEAFF.

J is TRBJ2-1 and V is TRBV7-2, with 9 bases aligning to TRBD1. Germline V gives CDR1 SGHTA, CDR2 FQGNSA. With V trimmed by 1 base and J by 7 bases, 5 bases remained unmatched. The length of the CDR3 is 15 residues. The CDR3 is CASSLETGGINEQFF. DNA for the CDR3: TGTGCCAGCAGCTTAGAGACAGGGGGAATAAATGAGCAGTTCTTC.

V gene TRBV4-1 combines with J gene TRBJ1-5; TRBD1 is a possible D gene (6 bases). This CDR3 comprises 15 residues. V was clipped by 3 bases and J by 7 bases, with 16 bases between them. CDR1 and CDR2 (germline): MGHRA, YSYEKL. The CDR3 protein is CASSQEPLQGQPQHF. The CDR3 coding sequence is TGCGCCAGCAGCCAGGAGCCATTACAGGGACAGCCCCAGCATTTT.

The rearrangement uses TRBV25-1 and TRBJ2-5, with 7 bases identical to TRBD2. The CDR3 covers 16 residues. V shed 1 base and J 4 bases; nucleotides not matched to a gene: 9. CDR1 MGHDK and CDR2 SYGVNS come from the germline V gene. CDR3 amino acids: CASSESDIGGRETQYF. CDR3 coding DNA: TGTGCCAGCAGTGAATCGGATATCGGGGGGAGAGAGACCCAGTACTTC.

This clonotype occurred a few times. The chain has TRBV11-2 and TRBJ1-1; 7 bases fit TRBD1. The CDR3 runs 14 residues. V was pared by 5 bases and J by 3 bases, with 6 bases of the junction left unmatched. Per the germline V gene, CDR1 is SGHAT and CDR2 is FQNNGV. CDR3 sequence reads: CASSLTTGDTEAFF. The CDR3 DNA reads as TGTGCCAGCAGCCTAACAACAGGGGACACTGAAGCTTTCTTT.

The rearrangement joins TRBV4-1 to TRBJ2-5; D possibly corresponds to TRBD1 (6 bases). Germline V CDR1 and CDR2: MGHRA, YSYEKL. This CDR3 has 16 amino acids. Trimming removed 0 bases at V and 0 bases at J, with 11 bases between. The CDR3 reads CASSQDPDRNQETQYF. CDR3 in DNA: TGCGCCAGCAGCCAAGACCCTGACAGGAACCAAGAGACCCAGTACTTC.

This chain joins TRBV28 and TRBJ1-1; D is perhaps TRBD1 (6 bases). V lost 7 bases and J lost 3, with 18 bases in between. The CDR3 loop spans 15 amino acids. Germline lookup yields CDR1 MDHEN and CDR2 SYDVKM. In nucleotides, the CDR3 is TGTGCCAGCATCCCTACAGGGACACGGGACACTGAAGCTTTCTTT. Its protein product is CASIPTGTRDTEAFF.

This clonotype was picked up many times. V is TRBV12-3 or TRBV12-4 and J is TRBJ1-5, with a tentative D call TRBD1 (6 bases). V lost 5 bases, J lost 2 bases, and 10 bases lay in between. The CDR3 has 14 residues. The CDR3 DNA reads TGTGCCAGCAGTCCCCGACAGGGCAATCAGCCCCAGCATTTT. Translated: CASSPRQGNQPQHF.

This clonotype was detected a few times. This sequence joins TRBV12-3 or TRBV12-4 and TRBJ1-2; 9 nucleotides agree with TRBD1. The CDR3 loop spans 14 amino acids. Unmatched junction bases numbered 6, after V lost 3 bases and J lost 7 bases. CDR3 loop: CASSLDRGKSGYTF. The CDR3 DNA follows: TGTGCCAGCAGTTTGGACAGGGGCAAAAGTGGCTACACCTTC.

This clonotype was counted a few times. The chain links TRBV4-1 to TRBJ2-3; the D gene is possibly TRBD2 (6 bases). CDR3 length equals 15 residues. Germline values: CDR1 MGHRA, CDR2 YSYEKL. V lost 0 bases and J 1 base, leaving 8 bases between the germline ends. The CDR3 region is CASSQEGTGTDTQYF. The CDR3 nucleotides are TGCGCCAGCAGCCAAGAGGGGACTGGCACAGATACGCAGTATTTT.

The chain is built from TRBV6-5 and TRBJ2-1; D unclear. The germline gives CDR1 MNHEY, CDR2 SVGAGI. V was clipped by 0 bases and J by 4 bases, with 7 bases between them. CDR3 length: 14 residues. CDR3 region: CASSYSPAYNEQFF. The CDR3 nucleotides are TGTGCCAGCAGTTACTCTCCAGCTTACAATGAGCAGTTCTTC.